The clone carrying this T cell receptor (beta chain) was detected many times. Its antigen is still unknown. Trimming removed 2 bases at V and 5 bases at J, with 10 bases between. There are 14 residues in the CDR3. The germline V gene encodes CDR1 LGHDT and CDR2 YNNKEL (reference sequence). Uncontrolled infection, other autoimmune disease, pregnancy or lactation led to exclusion. This sample is drawn from a study of T cells in Graves' hyperthyroidism and ophthalmopathy. Study-wide findings and caveats: Progression to ophthalmopathy was predicted a median of 6.5 months early.

Amplified TCR beta CDR3 regions came from RNA transcripts. HTBI primers were employed in a first-round RT-PCR of the TCR CDR3. TCRdb re-derived calls from the multiplex PCR reads in MiXCR, one entry per CDR3 protein. In the table there are hundreds of thousands of distinct CDR3 sequences, approximately 20% of which are singletons. The rearrangement links TRBV3-1 to TRBJ2-1; the D is unclear. The sequence was obtained from a young man with Graves' ophthalmopathy. The sample comprised blood. The CDR3 reads CASSQFGSNNEQFF. The CDR3 nucleotides read TGTGCCAGCAGCCAATTCGGCAGCAACAATGAGCAGTTCTTC.